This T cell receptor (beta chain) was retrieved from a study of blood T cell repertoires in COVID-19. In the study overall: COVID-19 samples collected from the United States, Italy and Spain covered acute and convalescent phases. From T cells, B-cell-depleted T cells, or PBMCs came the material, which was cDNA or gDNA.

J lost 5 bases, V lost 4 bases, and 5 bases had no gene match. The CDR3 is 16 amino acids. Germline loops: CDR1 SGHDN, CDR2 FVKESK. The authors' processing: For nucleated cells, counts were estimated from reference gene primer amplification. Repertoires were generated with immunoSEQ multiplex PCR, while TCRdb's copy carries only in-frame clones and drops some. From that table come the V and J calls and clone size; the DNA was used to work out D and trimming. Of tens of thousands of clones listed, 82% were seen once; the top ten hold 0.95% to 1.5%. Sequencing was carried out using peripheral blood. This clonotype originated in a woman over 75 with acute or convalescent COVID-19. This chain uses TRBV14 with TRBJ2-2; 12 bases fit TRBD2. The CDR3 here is CASSPRLAGATGELFF. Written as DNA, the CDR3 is TGTGCCAGCAGCCCAAGACTAGCGGGAGCGACCGGGGAGCTGTTTTTT.